Below are 7 T cell receptor beta chains sequenced from a single sample in a study of response to subunit inactivated influenza vaccine. Each CDR3 protein gets one entry after TCRdb re-called the RT-PCR reads with MiXCR. The sample includes 500,000 to 550,000 distinct CDR3 sequences, 6% to 9% of them seen just once. This material consisted of PBMCs from blood, taken less than 25 months after vaccination. The receptors stem from a man aged 50-75 years who received an inactivated influenza vaccine.

The sample holds many counts of this clonotype. The chain joins TRBV7-2 to TRBJ1-5; D possibly corresponds to TRBD1 (6 bases). This CDR3 has 14 residues. Trimming left V 6 bases short and J 7 bases short, with 16 bases between. In germline, CDR1 is SGHTA, CDR2 FQGNSA. CDR3 sequence: CASSFLQGGQPQHF. CDR3 coding DNA: TGTGCCAGCAGTTTCCTACAGGGAGGGCAGCCCCAGCATTTT.

This clonotype was seen repeatedly, ten times or more. This rearrangement joins TRBV12-3 or TRBV12-4 to TRBJ1-3, with a weak D call TRBD1 (6 bases). The CDR3 runs to 15 residues. Trimming pared 4 bases from V and 2 bases from J, leaving 12 bases between. The CDR3 here is CASSSRGATGNTIYF. DNA for the CDR3: TGTGCCAGCAGTTCGAGGGGGGCGACTGGAAACACCATATATTTT.

In this sample, this clonotype turned up many times. The chain employs TRBV20-1 and TRBJ2-7; TRBD2 aligns across 9 bases. The CDR3 contains 13 residues. Trimming cost V 4 bases and J 0 bases; bases outside gene matches: 1. The germline V gene has CDR1 DFQATT and CDR2 SNEGSKA (reference sequence). The CDR3 bases are TGCAGTGCTAATAGCGGGAGCTCCTACGAGCAGTACTTC. Protein: CSANSGSSYEQYF.

This clonotype was counted between two and nine times. The chain recombines TRBV6-1 with TRBJ2-3; 8 bases are shared with TRBD2. Germline V gives CDR1 MNHNS, CDR2 SASEGT. CDR3 length equals 15 residues. V dropped 7 bases and J dropped 7; count of bases not matched to a gene: 13. The CDR3 bases are TGTGCCAGCAATAGGGGGACTAGGGCCCCAAATACGCAGTATTTT. Amino acid sequence: CASNRGTRAPNTQYF.

This clonotype was recorded a few times. The chain combines TRBV4-3 with TRBJ1-2, with D possibly matching TRBD1 (6 bases). Trimming pared 0 bases from V and 4 bases from J, leaving 12 bases between. The CDR3 is 15 amino acids. The germline V gene encodes CDR1 LGHNA and CDR2 YSLEER. This chain's CDR3 is CASSQDTPRGYGYTF. The CDR3 nucleotides are TGCGCCAGCAGCCAAGATACCCCCAGGGGCTATGGCTACACCTTC.

This clonotype is medium-sized by share. The junction and the germline gene differ at one end; a read error may be behind it. The V gene is TRBV29-1, the J gene TRBJ2-3; D uncertain. Germline CDR1 reads SQVTM; CDR2 reads ANQGSEA. There are 13 residues in the CDR3. CDR3 DNA: TGCAGCGTTGACTTCAGTCGTCCAGACACGCAGTATTTT. Protein: CSVDFSRPDTQYF.

This clonotype was recorded many times. The V call is TRBV7-9, the J call TRBJ2-1, with TRBD2 matching over 10 bases. CDR1 is SEHNR, CDR2 FQNEAQ, per germline (reference sequence). V lost 2 bases to trimming and J lost 13 bases; unmatched junction nucleotides: 14. The CDR3 covers 16 residues. As DNA, the CDR3 is TGTGCCAGCAGCTTAACGGTTGGTCTAGCGGGAGTCGACCAGTTCTTC. As protein: CASSLTVGLAGVDQFF.